The sequence of this T cell receptor (beta chain) was determined in a study of OX40 agonist ivuxolimab in advanced cancers. Study in general: Dose-escalation patients' cancers were hepatocellular carcinoma, melanoma, renal cell or head and neck cancer. Enrollees could have had prior anti-PD-1, anti-PD-L1 or anti-CTLA-4 therapy, which roughly 40% had received.

Trimming cost V 6 bases and J 0 bases, with 19 bases left between them. This CDR3 spans 17 amino acids. The germline V gene has CDR1 SGHNT and CDR2 YENEEA. General observations from the study: Determination of antigen specificity was not performed for the expanded peripheral T cells.

Only in-frame clones appear in the TCRdb table, and some are missing; sequencing was by immunoSEQ multiplex PCR. This sample has 80,000 to 100,000 clones, with approximately 93% found just once. In regard to this clone: Its antigen is currently unknown.

The TCR originated in an adult with an advanced solid tumor such as melanoma, head and neck, liver or kidney cancer. Sequenced material: CD4+ or CD8+ T cells sorted from blood, taken in a trial of the OX40 agonist ivuxolimab. This chain joins TRBV11-3 and TRBJ2-3; D may correspond to TRBD1 or TRBD2 (5 bases each). The CDR3 bases are TGTGCCAGCAGGGGCCTGGCCGGGACGCCTAGCACAGATACGCAGTATTTT. It is translated as CASRGLAGTPSTDTQYF. Looking up the rest from reference TRBV11-3 and TRBJ2-3 gives the full variable domain: EAGVVQSPRYKIIEKKQPVAFWCNPISGHNTLYWYLQNLGQGPELLIRYENEEAVDDSQLPKDRFSAERLKGVDSTLKIQPAELGDSAVYLCASRGLAGTPSTDTQYFGPGTRLTVL.